This T cell receptor (beta chain) was identified in a study of human T cells and chemical hapten exposure. Across the whole study: Patches with 0.01% DPC went on the upper back, and the tests were read at 6 days. General study findings and limits: Expanded TCRs created a significantly greater count of big CDR3 similarity clusters than controls did.

Noted time point: patch test 1, 2 weeks after DPC sensitization. Regarding treatment: therapeutic diphenylcyclopropenone sensitization with weekly scalp DPC. Unique molecular identifiers were attached to individual cDNA molecules during library preparation. Each CDR3 protein is one row after TCRdb ran MiXCR on the RACE reads. Seen here are about 380,000 distinct CDR3 sequences, roughly 4.8% observed once, and the top ten hold approximately 2.1%. In its sample, this clonotype was seen many times. As yet, its antigen is unknown. Unmatched junction bases numbered 10, after V lost 4 bases and J lost 7 bases. This CDR3 is 15 amino acids long. Germline V gene data show CDR1 as MNHNS and CDR2 as SASEGT.

This chain joins TRBV6-1 and TRBJ2-1, with 7 bases aligning to TRBD1. The sample consisted of whole blood, taken in connection with sensitization to the hapten diphenylcyclopropenone (DPC). The source is a woman aged 50 to 60 with alopecia areata. Some clones in this sample may be carry-over from other donors' samples. Here the CDR3 DNA reads TGTGCCAGCAGTGCCACAGGGGACAGAGGGAATGAGCAGTTCTTC. Translation gives CASSATGDRGNEQFF.